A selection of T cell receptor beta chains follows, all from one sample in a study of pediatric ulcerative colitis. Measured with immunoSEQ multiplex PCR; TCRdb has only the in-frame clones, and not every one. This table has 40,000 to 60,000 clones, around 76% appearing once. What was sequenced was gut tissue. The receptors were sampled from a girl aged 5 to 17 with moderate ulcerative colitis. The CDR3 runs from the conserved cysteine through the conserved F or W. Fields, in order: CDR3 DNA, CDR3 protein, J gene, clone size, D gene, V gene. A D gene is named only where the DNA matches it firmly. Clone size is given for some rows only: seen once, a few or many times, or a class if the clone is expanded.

CDR3nt: TGTGCCACCAGCAGAGAACGGAGAGAGACCCAGTACTTC; CDR3aa: CATSRERRETQYF; j_gene: TRBJ2-5; abundance: .; d_gene: .; v_gene: TRBV15
CDR3nt: TGTGCCAGCAGTGAAGATGTGGGGGGACCCTATGGCTACACCTTC; CDR3aa: CASSEDVGGPYGYTF; j_gene: TRBJ1-2; abundance: .; d_gene: .; v_gene: TRBV2
CDR3nt: TGCGCCAGCAGTCAATCGCTAGCGGGAGGGGTAAATGAGCAGTTCTTC; CDR3aa: CASSQSLAGGVNEQFF; j_gene: TRBJ2-1; abundance: .; d_gene: TRBD2; v_gene: TRBV23-1
CDR3nt: TGTGCCAGCAGCTTAGACGCGTGGAACACCGGGGAGCTGTTTTTT; CDR3aa: CASSLDAWNTGELFF; j_gene: TRBJ2-2; abundance: once; d_gene: .; v_gene: TRBV7-4
CDR3nt: TGTGCCAGCAGCTTAGTACAGGGTCGAAAACTGTTTTTT; CDR3aa: CASSLVQGRKLFF; j_gene: TRBJ1-4; abundance: .; d_gene: .; v_gene: TRBV7-8
CDR3nt: TGTGCCAGCAGCTTAGCCCCTACAGGTGTCGCCTATGGCTACACCTTC; CDR3aa: CASSLAPTGVAYGYTF; j_gene: TRBJ1-2; abundance: .; d_gene: .; v_gene: TRBV7-2
CDR3nt: TGTGCCAGTAGCCGCCGGGACAGCAGTTTCCTAAGCAATCAGCCCCAGCATTTT; CDR3aa: CASSRRDSSFLSNQPQHF; j_gene: TRBJ1-5; abundance: .; d_gene: TRBD1; v_gene: TRBV19
CDR3nt: TGCGCCAGCAGTGATAGGAACTCCAATGAGCAGTTCTTC; CDR3aa: CASSDRNSNEQFF; j_gene: TRBJ2-1; abundance: .; d_gene: .; v_gene: TRBV10-1
CDR3nt: TGCAGCGTCGTTGAATTACTCCCGGACAGGTACAATGAGCAGTTCTTC; CDR3aa: CSVVELLPDRYNEQFF; j_gene: TRBJ2-1; abundance: .; d_gene: TRBD1; v_gene: TRBV29-1
CDR3nt: TGTGCCAGCAGTTACTCTCGCCATGAGCAGTTCTTC; CDR3aa: CASSYSRHEQFF; j_gene: TRBJ2-1; abundance: .; d_gene: .; v_gene: TRBV6-5
CDR3nt: TGTGCCAGCAGTCCGGGACAGGGGTTTGAAAAACTGTTTTTT; CDR3aa: CASSPGQGFEKLFF; j_gene: TRBJ1-4; abundance: .; d_gene: TRBD1; v_gene: TRBV25-1
CDR3nt: TGTGCCAGCAGAAGTGGGTACTACTATGGCTACACCTTC; CDR3aa: CASRSGYYYGYTF; j_gene: TRBJ1-2; abundance: .; d_gene: .; v_gene: TRBV6-1
CDR3nt: TGTGCCAGCAGCTACGGAACAGGACAGCGTATCAAGCAGTACTTC; CDR3aa: CASSYGTGQRIKQYF; j_gene: TRBJ2-5; abundance: .; d_gene: .; v_gene: TRBV5-6
CDR3nt: TGCGCCAGCAGCCAGGATCCGGGACTAGCGGTCGGCACAGATACGCAGTATTTT; CDR3aa: CASSQDPGLAVGTDTQYF; j_gene: TRBJ2-3; abundance: .; d_gene: TRBD2; v_gene: TRBV4-1